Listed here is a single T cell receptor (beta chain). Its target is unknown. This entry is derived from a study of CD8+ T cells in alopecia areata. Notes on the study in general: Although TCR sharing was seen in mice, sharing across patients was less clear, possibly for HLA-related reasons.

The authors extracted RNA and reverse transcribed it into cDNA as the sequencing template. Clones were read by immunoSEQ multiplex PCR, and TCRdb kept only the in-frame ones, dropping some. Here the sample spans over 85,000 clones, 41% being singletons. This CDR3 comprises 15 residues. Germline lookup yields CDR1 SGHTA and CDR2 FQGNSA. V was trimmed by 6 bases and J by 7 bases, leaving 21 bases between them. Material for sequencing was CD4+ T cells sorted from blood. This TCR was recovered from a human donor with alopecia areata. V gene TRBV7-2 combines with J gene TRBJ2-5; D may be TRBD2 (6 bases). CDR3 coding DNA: TGTGCCAGCAGTCCCCGGCGGGAAAGGGTGTGGACCCAGTACTTC. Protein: CASSPRRERVWTQYF.